The source of this T cell receptor (beta chain) is a study of T-cell memory formation after mild COVID-19. Whole-study context: The study found TCR clusters largely donor specific.

This clonotype was found many times. The target antigen is unknown. The V end lost 8 bases, the J end lost 1 base, and 14 bases lay between the germline ends. The CDR3 loop spans 14 amino acids. Study observations and caveats: CD4+ contracting clones were found mainly in CM and EM, and CD8+ ones in EMRA. Detection of some responders pre-infection suggested pre-existing cross-reactive memory T cells participated.

MiXCR, run by TCRdb on the 5' RACE reads, gives a single entry per CDR3 protein. The table has hundreds of thousands of distinct CDR3 sequences, around a quarter seen once; the top ten hold 9.5% to 15%. This receptor was obtained from an adult woman who had mild COVID-19 (a few samples of this study predate the infection). Cell type and time point are not known. This chain connects TRBV12-3 or TRBV12-4 to TRBJ2-5; perhaps TRBD1 as D (6 bases). What was sequenced was PBMCs or a T cell subset sorted from them (not recorded which). CDR3 protein: CASGWTASQETQYF. The CDR3 bases are TGTGCCAGCGGTTGGACAGCCTCCCAAGAGACCCAGTACTTC.